These 12 T cell receptor beta chains share one sample of origin, sequenced in a study of cytomegalovirus exposure and HLA in healthy donors. In the PCR, 60 Vbeta and 13 Jbeta primers were used. Profiling relied on immunoSEQ multiplex PCR, and the TCRdb table lists in-frame clones only, not all of them. The table records approximately 120,000 clones, 81% of them present only once. The sequenced material came from PBMCs. The receptor set was obtained from a man aged 18 to 30 in good health and CMV-seropositive.

V and J are TRBV7-2 and TRBJ2-2; no clear D. Germline CDR1 reads SGHTA; CDR2 reads FQGNSA. V shed 1 base and J shed 6 bases, with 15 bases lying between them. This CDR3 is built from 16 residues. The CDR3 DNA sequence: TGTGCCAGCAGCTTAGATTCGGCTAGTAGATCCGGGGAGCTGTTTTTT. Amino acid sequence: CASSLDSASRSGELFF.

The CDR3 sequence is CASIGTSRNTGELFF. The CDR3 DNA reads as TGTGCCAGTATCGGGACTAGCCGTAACACCGGGGAGCTGTTTTTT. The gene calls are TRBV19 and TRBJ2-2; 9 nucleotides match TRBD2. This CDR3 is 15 amino acids long. After removal of 7 bases from V and 2 bases from J, the junction contained 5 bases not matched to a gene. The V gene's germline CDR1 is LNHDA and CDR2 SQIVND (reference sequence). Full variable domain (rest looked up from reference TRBV19 and TRBJ2-2): DGGITQSPKYLFRKEGQNVTLSCEQNLNHDAMYWYRQDPGQGLRLIYYSQIVNDFQKGDIAEGYSVSREKKESFPLTVTSAQKNPTAFYLCASIGTSRNTGELFFGEGSRLTVL.

The chain has TRBV2 and TRBJ1-5; 9 nucleotides line up with TRBD1. This CDR3 contains 14 residues. Germline V gene sequence: CDR1 SNHLY, CDR2 FYNNEI. Unmatched junction bases numbered 4, after V lost 3 bases and J lost 7 bases. The CDR3 loop reads CASSDKQGAQPQHF. CDR3 DNA: TGTGCCAGCAGTGACAAACAGGGGGCCCAGCCCCAGCATTTT.

The chain has TRBV11-2 and TRBJ1-6; D is uncertain. V was shortened by 1 base and J by 0 bases, with 4 bases between the two germline ends. Germline values: CDR1 SGHAT, CDR2 FQNNGV. The CDR3 is 15 amino acids. CDR3 bases: TGTGCCAGCAGCTTAGTCGGCTCCTATAATTCACCCCTCCACTTT. Encoded protein: CASSLVGSYNSPLHF.

This sequence joins TRBV6-5 and TRBJ1-4; D not resolved. CDR3 length equals 14 residues. CDR1 and CDR2 (germline): MNHEY, SVGAGI. Trimming took off 3 bases at V and 5 bases at J, with 10 bases between the two ends. The CDR3 DNA follows: TGTGCCAGCAGTTATAAGTCAGCGAATGAAAAACTGTTTTTT. It is translated as CASSYKSANEKLFF.

The chain recombines TRBV7-2 with TRBJ2-2; a possible D gene is TRBD2 (6 bases). This CDR3 spans 15 amino acids. Trimming left V 2 bases short and J 6 bases short, with 13 bases between. Per germline, CDR1 SGHTA and CDR2 FQGNSA. Here the CDR3 reads CASSLSGLPSGELFF. CDR3 DNA sequence: TGTGCCAGCAGCTTATCGGGACTGCCTTCCGGGGAGCTGTTTTTT.

The chain couples TRBV5-1 to TRBJ2-5, with D possibly TRBD1 on 6 matching bases. This CDR3 has 13 amino acids. The ends were cut back, 4 bases at V and 5 bases at J, with 12 bases in the middle. Germline CDR1 and CDR2: SGHRS and YFSETQ. In DNA form, the CDR3 reads TGCGCCAGCAGCCCCACAGGGTACGAGACCCAGTACTTC. It codes for CASSPTGYETQYF.

This rearrangement joins TRBV2 to TRBJ1-1; the D is unclear. Germline lookup yields CDR1 SNHLY and CDR2 FYNNEI. V was shortened by 8 bases and J by 2 bases, with 9 bases between the two germline ends. The CDR3 sequence is 12 residues long. In DNA form, the CDR3 reads TGTGCCAGCGCGATAGCAAACACTGAAGCTTTCTTT. Its translation is CASAIANTEAFF.

DNA for the CDR3: TGTGCCTGGAGTAAGGACAGGATATATGGCTACACCTTC. Translating gives CAWSKDRIYGYTF. The V gene is TRBV30, the J gene TRBJ1-2; 7 bases line up with TRBD1. The CDR3 has 13 amino acids. Trimming removed 2 bases from V and 5 bases from J; junction bases left unmatched: 5. CDR1 and CDR2 (germline): GTSNPN, SVGIG (reference sequence).

V usage is TRBV4-1 and J usage is TRBJ2-3, with D possibly TRBD1 on 6 matching bases. V was shortened by 0 bases and J by 0 bases, with 10 bases between the two germline ends. This CDR3 spans 16 amino acids. Germline V CDR1 and CDR2: MGHRA, YSYEKL. The CDR3 protein is CASSQDGQLSTDTQYF. CDR3 in DNA: TGCGCCAGCAGCCAAGACGGACAGTTGAGCACAGATACGCAGTATTTT.

This chain uses TRBV4-1 with TRBJ2-2; the D gene is possibly TRBD1 (6 bases). The CDR3 runs 14 residues. Deletions cut 1 base from V and 6 bases from J, with 9 bases between. The germline CDR1 and CDR2 sequences are MGHRA and YSYEKL. The CDR3 DNA reads as TGCGCCAGCAGCCAAGTACAGGGTTCCGGGGAGCTGTTTTTT. This translates into CASSQVQGSGELFF.

J is TRBJ2-2 and V is TRBV7-9; TRBD1 aligns across 9 bases. V lost 9 bases and J lost 1; bases outside the gene matches: 18. This CDR3 spans 19 amino acids. Per the germline V gene, CDR1 is SEHNR and CDR2 is FQNEAQ (reference sequence). In DNA, the CDR3 is TGTGCCAGTCTGCTAGGTGGACAGGGGTTTTCTGAGAACACCGGGGAGCTGTTTTTT. It encodes CASLLGGQGFSENTGELFF.